What follows describes a single T cell receptor beta chain. Antigen unknown. The data were obtained in a study of OX40 agonist ivuxolimab in advanced cancers. Study-level information: At 0.01 to 10 mg/kg, ivuxolimab was administered intravenously to patients every 2 weeks. The study enrolled dose-escalation patients with hepatocellular carcinoma, melanoma, renal cell or head and neck cancer. Whole-study findings and limits: Nonresponders included some who also had low normalized T-cell clonal expansion.

Here immunoSEQ multiplex PCR was the method, and the copy in TCRdb shows in-frame clones only, minus some. The table has tens of thousands of clones, around 90% seen once; the top ten hold roughly 12%. V lost 2 bases to trimming and J lost 5 bases, with 6 bases between them. There are 12 residues in the CDR3. Germline V CDR1 and CDR2: SGHNT, YYREEE (reference sequence). The V call is TRBV5-4, the J call TRBJ2-3; D not certain. The source was CD4+ or CD8+ T cells sorted from blood, collected in a trial of the OX40 agonist ivuxolimab. The sequence was obtained from an adult with an advanced solid tumor such as melanoma, head and neck, liver or kidney cancer. CDR3 sequence: CASSFWLDTQYF. The DNA of the CDR3 is TGTGCCAGCAGCTTTTGGTTAGATACGCAGTATTTT.